The sequence of this TCR beta chain was determined in a study of T-cell reconstitution after alpha-beta-depleted transplantation in children. Unique molecular identifiers tagged the TCRbeta library. TCRdb recomputed calls from the PCR reads with MiXCR, one row per CDR3 protein. The sample holds 700,000 to 950,000 distinct CDR3 sequences, roughly 15% seen once. In germline, CDR1 is DFQATT, CDR2 SNEGSKA (reference sequence). The CDR3 extends over 13 amino acids. V gave up 3 bases and J gave up 5 bases; unmatched junction bases: 3. V is TRBV20-1 and J is TRBJ2-1, with TRBD2 matching 8 bases. The receptor was isolated from a male patient younger than 18 who had a stem cell transplant for acute lymphoblastic leukemia, so the T cells may come from the graft donor. Source: PBMCs, mostly from graft donor cells, taken 360 days after TCRalphabeta/CD19-depleted stem cell transplant. The CDR3 loop reads CSASTGGHNEQFF. The CDR3 nucleotides are TGCAGTGCTAGTACGGGAGGGCACAATGAGCAGTTCTTC.